This T cell receptor (beta chain) emerged from a study of blood T cell repertoires in COVID-19 (dated by TCRdb to the early 2020s). Study-wide context: Samples from collaborators originated in the United States, Italy and Spain and spanned both the acute and convalescent phases of COVID-19. Where available, HLA class I and class II types were obtained from metadata supplied by the sample provider rather than from assay-based typing. The prospective study material was composed of cDNA or gDNA derived from T cells, B-cell-depleted T cells, or PBMCs. Sample metadata almost always included a de-identified subject ID, COVID-19 status, age in years and sex. The samples were drawn from the first 160 participants of the ongoing ImmuneRACE study and from 950 to 1,500 subjects provided by 6 global collaborators. The dataset comprised deeply sampled blood TCRbeta repertoires from subjects exposed to, actively infected with, or recovered from COVID-19. The repertoires were made available in a free public database intended to serve as a resource for research on the immune response to SARS-CoV-2. What the research found in general, with its limitations: The quantity of clinical and demographic metadata differed by source and by participant and was supplied without curation.

This clone was recorded once. What antigen it recognizes has not been identified. No base quality information exists; no much larger clone differs at one position. TCRbeta CDR3 regions were amplified from genomic DNA using the immunoSEQ Assay, a bias-controlled multiplex PCR. The published analysis was carried out like this. Nucleated cell counts per sample were estimated from amplification of reference gene primers within the assay. To quantify the absolute abundance of each unique TCRbeta CDR3 rearrangement, sequence reads were collapsed and filtered. For each sample, productive Simpson clonality was calculated by taking the square root of Simpson's diversity index across productive rearrangements. This is the immuneACCESS table as TCRdb keeps it, with only in-frame sequences that have V and J called. A part of the clones is gone; compared with another copy, unresolved V genes explain less than half, and the rest is unexplained. That table gives V, J and clone size, and the DNA gave D and trimming. In all, the sample holds about 280,000 clones, and approximately 83% of those were seen once. The ten biggest clones cover 9.4% of the sample.

The cysteine opens and the phenylalanine closes a CDR3 of 13 amino acids. Only the CDR3 region is kept as DNA, spanning 39 bases read in frame from base 1. Relative to germline, V is 6 bases shorter and J is 7 bases shorter, with 15 bases between their ends. The germline V gene yields LGHNA for CDR1 and YSLEER for CDR2. Another Seattle source contributed samples from volunteer blood donors who had recovered from COVID-19. The collaborating institutions used their own protocols to collect whole blood in K2EDTA tubes. For TCRbeta analysis, collaborator samples were shipped as frozen whole blood, as isolated PBMCs, or as DNA extracted from either sample type.

The sequenced sample was peripheral blood. The receptor was isolated from a woman in her fifties or sixties who had recovered from COVID-19. The rearrangement combines TRBV4-3 with TRBJ1-2; possibly the D gene is TRBD1, per 5 matching bases. CDR3 region: CASRAHQGGGYTF. The nucleotides read TGCGCCAGCAGGGCCCATCAGGGAGGTGGCTACACCTTC.